The clone carrying this T cell receptor (beta chain) was detected a few times. Antigen: not known. TCRbeta library construction was performed incorporating unique molecular identifiers. A single record per CDR3 protein comes from TCRdb applying MiXCR to the PCR reads. The sample holds about 980,000 distinct CDR3 sequences; roughly 29% are singletons and the top ten take over 25%. CDR3 size: 14 residues. Trimming removed 5 bases at V and 3 bases at J, with 11 bases between. From germline, CDR1 is LNHDA and CDR2 SQIVND (reference sequence). The sample comes from a study of T-cell reconstitution after alpha-beta-depleted transplantation in children. Study observations and caveats: Several hundred graft clones that had expanded were reportedly the source of alpha-beta T cells about two months after transplant. After one year, T-cell counts and TCRbeta diversity mostly came from new T cells.

This chain connects TRBV19 to TRBJ2-1; TRBD2 is a possible D gene (6 bases). The sequenced sample was PBMCs, mostly from graft donor cells, obtained 360 days after TCRalphabeta/CD19-depleted stem cell transplant. The clonotype originates from a boy in the first two years of life who had a stem cell transplant for SCID, so the T cells may come from the graft donor. Written as DNA, the CDR3 is TGTGCCAGTAGTGACGGGGGACGCTACAATGAGCAGTTCTTC. Translated, it gives CASSDGGRYNEQFF.